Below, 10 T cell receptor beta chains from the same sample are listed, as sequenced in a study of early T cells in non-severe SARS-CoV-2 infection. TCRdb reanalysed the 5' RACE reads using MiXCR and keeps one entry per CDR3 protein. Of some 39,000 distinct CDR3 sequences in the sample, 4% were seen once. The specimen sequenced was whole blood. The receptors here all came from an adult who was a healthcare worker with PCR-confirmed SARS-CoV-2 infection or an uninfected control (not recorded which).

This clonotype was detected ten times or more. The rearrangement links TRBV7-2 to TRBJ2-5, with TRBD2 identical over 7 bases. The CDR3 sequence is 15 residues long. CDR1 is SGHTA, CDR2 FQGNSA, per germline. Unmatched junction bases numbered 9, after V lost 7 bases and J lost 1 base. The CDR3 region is CASTLQGGAQETQYF. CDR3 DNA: TGTGCCAGCACCCTCCAGGGAGGGGCCCAAGAGACCCAGTACTTC. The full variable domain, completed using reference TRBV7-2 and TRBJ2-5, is GAGVSQSPSNKVTEKGKDVELRCDPISGHTALYWYRQSLGQGLEFLIYFQGNSAPDKSGLPSDRFSAERTGGSVSTLTIQRTQQEDSAVYLCASTLQGGAQETQYFGPGTRLLVL.

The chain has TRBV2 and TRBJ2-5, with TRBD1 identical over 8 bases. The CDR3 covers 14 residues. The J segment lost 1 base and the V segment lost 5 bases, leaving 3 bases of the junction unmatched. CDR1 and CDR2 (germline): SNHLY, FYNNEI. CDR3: CASSFGQGQETQYF. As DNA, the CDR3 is TGTGCCAGCAGTTTCGGACAGGGCCAAGAGACCCAGTACTTC.

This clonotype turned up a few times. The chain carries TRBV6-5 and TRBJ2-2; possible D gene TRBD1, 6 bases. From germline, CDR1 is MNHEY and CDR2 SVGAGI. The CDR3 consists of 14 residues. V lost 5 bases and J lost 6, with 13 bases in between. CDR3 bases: TGTGCCAGCAGTACTCTTCAGGGGTCCGGGGAGCTGTTTTTT. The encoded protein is CASSTLQGSGELFF.

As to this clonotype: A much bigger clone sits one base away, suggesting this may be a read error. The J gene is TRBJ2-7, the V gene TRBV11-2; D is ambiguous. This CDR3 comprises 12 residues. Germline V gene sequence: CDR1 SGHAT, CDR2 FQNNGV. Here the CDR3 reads CASRLGYYEQYF. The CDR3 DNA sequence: TGTGCCAGCCGCTTGGGCTACTACGAGCAGTACTTC.

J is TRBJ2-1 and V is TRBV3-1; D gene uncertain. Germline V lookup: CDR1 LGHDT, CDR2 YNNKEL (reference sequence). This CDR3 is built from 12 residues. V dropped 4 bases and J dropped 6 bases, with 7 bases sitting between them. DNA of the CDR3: TGTGCCAGCAGCCCCATGGGCAATGAGCAGTTCTTC. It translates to CASSPMGNEQFF.

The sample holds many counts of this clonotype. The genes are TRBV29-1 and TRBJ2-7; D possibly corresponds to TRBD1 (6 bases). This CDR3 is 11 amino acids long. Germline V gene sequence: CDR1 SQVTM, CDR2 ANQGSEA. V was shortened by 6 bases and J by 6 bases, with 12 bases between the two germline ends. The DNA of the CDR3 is TGCAGCGTAGAGGACAGCCGCGAGCAGTACTTC. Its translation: CSVEDSREQYF.

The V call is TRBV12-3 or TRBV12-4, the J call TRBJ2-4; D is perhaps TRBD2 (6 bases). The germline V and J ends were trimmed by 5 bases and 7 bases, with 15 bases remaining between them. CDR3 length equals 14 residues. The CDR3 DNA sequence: TGTGCCAGCAGTCCTATAAGGGACTGGAACATTCAGTACTTC. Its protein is CASSPIRDWNIQYF.

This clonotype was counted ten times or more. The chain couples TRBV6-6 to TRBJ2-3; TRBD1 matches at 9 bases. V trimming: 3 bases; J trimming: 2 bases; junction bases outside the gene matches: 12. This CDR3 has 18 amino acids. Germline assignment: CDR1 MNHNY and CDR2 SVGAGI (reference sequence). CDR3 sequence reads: CASSYGGQGQVSTDTQYF. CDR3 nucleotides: TGTGCCAGCAGTTATGGCGGACAGGGGCAAGTTTCCACAGATACGCAGTATTTT.

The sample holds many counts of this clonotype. Here the CDR3 reads CASSLNSGNTIYF. CDR3 DNA: TGTGCCAGCAGCTTGAACTCTGGAAACACCATATATTTT. The chain links TRBV5-4 to TRBJ1-3; D ambiguous. Germline CDR1 SGHNT, CDR2 YYREEE (reference sequence). The V gene lost 1 base and the J gene lost 0 bases, with 2 bases spanning the gap. The CDR3 has 13 amino acids.

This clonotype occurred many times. CDR3: CASRPQGAGELFF. CDR3 bases: TGTGCCAGCAGACCACAGGGGGCCGGGGAGCTGTTTTTT. This chain joins TRBV12-3 or TRBV12-4 and TRBJ2-2, with 8 bases lining up with TRBD1. With 6 bases clipped from V and 6 bases from J, the junction kept 3 bases outside the gene matches. The CDR3 contains 13 residues.